This T cell receptor beta chain is drawn from a study of blood T cells in healthy people across ages. Looked up from germline, CDR1 is GTSNPN and CDR2 is SVGIG (reference sequence). The CDR3 has 12 amino acids. V dropped 4 bases and J dropped 4 bases, with 10 bases sitting between them. The authors ran a second PCR of 7 to 11 cycles using a sample-barcoded 5' primer and a J-beta primer mix. TCRdb re-derived calls from the 5' RACE reads in MiXCR, one entry per CDR3 protein. The sample contains over 1,300,000 distinct CDR3 sequences, 59% of which appear only once. Around 9.4 milliliters was the volume of peripheral blood drawn from each donor. General study findings and limits: Significant beta diversity loss was already apparent by age around 36, declining roughly linearly.

In this sample, this clonotype turned up once. The antigen remains unidentified. The chain recombines TRBV30 with TRBJ1-2, with D perhaps matching TRBD1 (6 bases). The sample comprised blood. This clonotype originated in a man aged 18 to 29 in good health. The CDR3 DNA follows: TGTGCCTGGACAGGGGAGAGCTATGGCTACACCTTC. Residues: CAWTGESYGYTF.